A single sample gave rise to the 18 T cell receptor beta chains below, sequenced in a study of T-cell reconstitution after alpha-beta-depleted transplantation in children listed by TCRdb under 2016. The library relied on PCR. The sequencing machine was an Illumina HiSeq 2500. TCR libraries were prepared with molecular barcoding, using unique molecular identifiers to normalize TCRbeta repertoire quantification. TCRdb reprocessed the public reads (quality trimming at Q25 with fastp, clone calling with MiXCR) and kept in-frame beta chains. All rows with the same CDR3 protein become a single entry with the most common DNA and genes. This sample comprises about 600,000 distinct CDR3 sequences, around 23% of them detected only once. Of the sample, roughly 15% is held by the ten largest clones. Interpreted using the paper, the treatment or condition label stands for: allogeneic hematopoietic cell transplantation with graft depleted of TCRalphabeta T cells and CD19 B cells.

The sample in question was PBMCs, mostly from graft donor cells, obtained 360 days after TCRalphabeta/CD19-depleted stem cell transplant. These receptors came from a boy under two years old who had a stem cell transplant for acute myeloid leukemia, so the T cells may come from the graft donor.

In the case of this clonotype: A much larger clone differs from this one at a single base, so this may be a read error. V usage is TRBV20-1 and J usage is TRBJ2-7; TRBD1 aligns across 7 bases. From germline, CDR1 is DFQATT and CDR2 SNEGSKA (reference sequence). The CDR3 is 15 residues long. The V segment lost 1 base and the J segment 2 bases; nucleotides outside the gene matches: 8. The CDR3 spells CSARGEAGGTYEQYF. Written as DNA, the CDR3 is TGCAGTGCTAGAGGAGAGGCAGGGGGAACCTACGAGCAGTACTTC.

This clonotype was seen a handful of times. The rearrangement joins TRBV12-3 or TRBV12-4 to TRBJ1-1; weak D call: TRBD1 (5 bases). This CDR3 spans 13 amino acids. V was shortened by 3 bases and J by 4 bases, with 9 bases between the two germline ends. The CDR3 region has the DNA TGTGCCAGCAGTTTGGACATCGGCACTGAAGCTTTCTTT. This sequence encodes CASSLDIGTEAFF.

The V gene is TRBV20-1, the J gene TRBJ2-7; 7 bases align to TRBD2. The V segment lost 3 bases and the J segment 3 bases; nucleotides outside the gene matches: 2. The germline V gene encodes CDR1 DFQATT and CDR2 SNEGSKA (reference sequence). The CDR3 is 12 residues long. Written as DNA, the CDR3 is TGCAGTGCTAGGTGGGAGGGCTACGAGCAGTACTTC. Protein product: CSARWEGYEQYF.

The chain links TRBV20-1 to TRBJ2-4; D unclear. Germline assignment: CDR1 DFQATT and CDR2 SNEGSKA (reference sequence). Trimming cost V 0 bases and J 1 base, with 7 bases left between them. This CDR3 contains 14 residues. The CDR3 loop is CSAREWQAKNIQYF. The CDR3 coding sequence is TGCAGTGCTAGAGAGTGGCAGGCCAAAAACATTCAGTACTTC.

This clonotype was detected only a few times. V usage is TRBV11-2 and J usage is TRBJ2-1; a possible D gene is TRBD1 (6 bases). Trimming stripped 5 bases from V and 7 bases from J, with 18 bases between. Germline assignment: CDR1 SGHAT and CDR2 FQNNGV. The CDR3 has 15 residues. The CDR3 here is CASSVTGQILNEQFF. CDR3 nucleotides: TGTGCCAGCAGCGTAACGGGACAAATTTTGAATGAGCAGTTCTTC.

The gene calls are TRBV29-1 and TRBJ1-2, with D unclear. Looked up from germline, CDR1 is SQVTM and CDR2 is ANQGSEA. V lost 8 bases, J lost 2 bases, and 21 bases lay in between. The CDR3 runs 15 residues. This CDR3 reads CSQPQRRDSNYGYTF. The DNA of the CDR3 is TGCAGCCAACCCCAGCGGAGAGACTCAAACTATGGCTACACCTTC.

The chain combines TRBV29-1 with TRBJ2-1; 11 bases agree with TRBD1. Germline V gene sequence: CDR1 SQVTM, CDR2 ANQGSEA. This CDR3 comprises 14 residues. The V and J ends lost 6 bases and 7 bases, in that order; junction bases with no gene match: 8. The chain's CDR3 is CSVEPGQGGNEQFF. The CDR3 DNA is TGCAGCGTGGAACCGGGACAGGGGGGTAATGAGCAGTTCTTC.

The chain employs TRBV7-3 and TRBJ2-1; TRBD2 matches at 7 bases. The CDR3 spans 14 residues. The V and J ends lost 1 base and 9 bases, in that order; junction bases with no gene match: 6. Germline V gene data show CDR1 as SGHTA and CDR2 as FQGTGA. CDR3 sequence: CASSLKGLEAEQFF. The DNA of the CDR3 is TGTGCCAGCAGCTTAAAAGGACTAGAGGCTGAGCAGTTCTTC.

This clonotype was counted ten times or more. CDR3 region: CSVERPGGETQYF. The CDR3 nucleotides are TGCAGCGTTGAGAGGCCAGGGGGCGAGACCCAGTACTTC. This rearrangement joins TRBV29-1 to TRBJ2-5; TRBD1 aligns across 8 bases. This CDR3 region has 13 residues. The V and J ends lost 3 bases and 5 bases, in that order; junction bases with no gene match: 5. CDR1 SQVTM and CDR2 ANQGSEA come from the germline V gene. Full variable domain (rest looked up from reference TRBV29-1 and TRBJ2-5): SAVISQKPSRDICQRGTSLTIQCQVDSQVTMMFWYRQQPGQSLTLIATANQGSEATYESGFVIDKFPISRPNLTFSTLTVSNMSPEDSSIYLCSVERPGGETQYFGPGTRLLVL.

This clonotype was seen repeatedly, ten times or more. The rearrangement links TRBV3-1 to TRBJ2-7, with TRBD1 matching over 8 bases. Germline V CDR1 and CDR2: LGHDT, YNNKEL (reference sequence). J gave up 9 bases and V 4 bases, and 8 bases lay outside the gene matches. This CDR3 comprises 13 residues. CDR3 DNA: TGTGCCAGCAGCCTCTATCAGGGGGCGGGGCAGTACTTC. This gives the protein CASSLYQGAGQYF.

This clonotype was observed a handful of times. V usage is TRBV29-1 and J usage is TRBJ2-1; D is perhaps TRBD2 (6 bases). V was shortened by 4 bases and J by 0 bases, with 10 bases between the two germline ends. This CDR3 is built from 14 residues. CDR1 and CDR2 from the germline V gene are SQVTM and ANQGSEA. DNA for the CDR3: TGCAGCGTTGTGGGGGACTCCTCCTACAATGAGCAGTTCTTC. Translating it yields CSVVGDSSYNEQFF.

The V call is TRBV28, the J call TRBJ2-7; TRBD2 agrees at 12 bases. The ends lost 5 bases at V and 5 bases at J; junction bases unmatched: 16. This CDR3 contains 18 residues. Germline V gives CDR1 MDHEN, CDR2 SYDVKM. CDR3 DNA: TGTGCCAGCAGTCTTCTAGCGGGGGGGGTTCTGGGTATCAACGAGCAGTACGTC. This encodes CASSLLAGGVLGINEQYV.

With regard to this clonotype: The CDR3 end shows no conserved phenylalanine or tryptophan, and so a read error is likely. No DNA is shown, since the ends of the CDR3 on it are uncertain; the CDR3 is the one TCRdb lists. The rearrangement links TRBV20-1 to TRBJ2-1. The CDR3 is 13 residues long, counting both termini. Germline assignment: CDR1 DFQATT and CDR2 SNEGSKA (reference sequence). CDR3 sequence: CSARTLLDRACEV.

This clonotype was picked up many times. The CDR3, as DNA: TGCAGTGCTAGAGATCCCTTCGGGGACAGGGCCAACGGGGAGCTGTTTTTT. It specifies CSARDPFGDRANGELFF. The chain recombines TRBV20-1 with TRBJ2-2, with 9 bases fitting TRBD1. J lost 7 bases, V lost 0 bases, and 12 bases had no gene match. The CDR3 runs 17 residues. Germline V CDR1 and CDR2: DFQATT, SNEGSKA (reference sequence).

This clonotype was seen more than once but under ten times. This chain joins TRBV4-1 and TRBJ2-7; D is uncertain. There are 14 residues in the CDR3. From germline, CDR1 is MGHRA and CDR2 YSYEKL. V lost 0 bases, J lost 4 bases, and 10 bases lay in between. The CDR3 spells CASSQDALGYEQYV. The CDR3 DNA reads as TGCGCCAGCAGCCAAGATGCTCTAGGGTACGAGCAGTACGTC.

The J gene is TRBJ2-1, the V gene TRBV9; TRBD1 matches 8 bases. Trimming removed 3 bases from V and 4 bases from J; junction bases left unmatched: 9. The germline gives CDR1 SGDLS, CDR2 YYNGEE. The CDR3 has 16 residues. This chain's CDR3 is CASSGLDRGLYNEQFF. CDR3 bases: TGTGCCAGCAGCGGCCTCGACAGGGGCCTGTACAATGAGCAGTTCTTC.

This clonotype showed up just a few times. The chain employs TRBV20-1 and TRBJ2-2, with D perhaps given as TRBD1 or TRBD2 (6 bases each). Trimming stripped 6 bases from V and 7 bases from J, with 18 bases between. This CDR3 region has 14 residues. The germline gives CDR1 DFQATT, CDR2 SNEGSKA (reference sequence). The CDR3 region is CSARLGRGGGELFF. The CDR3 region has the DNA TGCAGTGCGAGGCTCGGCAGGGGAGGCGGGGAGCTGTTTTTT.

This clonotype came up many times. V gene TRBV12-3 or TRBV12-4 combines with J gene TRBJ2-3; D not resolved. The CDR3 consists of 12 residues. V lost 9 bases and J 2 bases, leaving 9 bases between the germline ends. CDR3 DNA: TGTGCCAGTACATCTCTCACAGATACGCAGTATTTT. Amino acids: CASTSLTDTQYF.